The present entry profiles one TCR beta chain with its context. This clone was seen only once. The antigen this receptor binds is unknown. Base quality data are lacking; no much larger clone is found one base away. This same CDR3 is encoded by further DNA sequences in the sample. Donors were healthy HIV-negative adults with no recently reported acute infections or vaccinations. Every donor was a Caucasian adult living in Nashville, Tennessee, USA. The CD8 memory samples were a combination of magnetically selected CD45RO+ cells and CCR7-negative CD45RA+ effector memory (TemRA) cells. Blood was obtained by leukapheresis, after which PBMCs were separated by Ficoll-Histopaque density gradient centrifugation and cryopreserved in liquid nitrogen vapor phase. Analytical flow cytometry was used to check the purity and quantity of every magnetically sorted T cell population. Genomic DNA was isolated from every sorted fraction and measured by UV absorbance on a Nanodrop 2000c.

Using the deep immunoSEQ assay, multiplex PCR amplified TCR CDR3 regions from genomic DNA. Extracted genomic DNA from each cell subset was spread evenly across all wells of several immunoSEQ 96-well plates, with each plate serving as a replicate. Each replicate PCR for sorted subsets received around 210 ng genomic DNA, equal to tens of thousands of T cell genomes. Purified libraries were quantified with a Qubit 3.0 fluorometer, sized on a Bioanalyzer 2100, and re-quantified with the KAPA Library Quantification kit. Every immunoSEQ 96-well plate was sequenced on a separate single-read 150-cycle Illumina NextSeq 550 flow cell. The study's own analysis went as follows. Because only junctional sequences without quality scores were contained in the immunoSEQ output, filtering matching that applied to full-length reads could not be performed. To assign V/J genes and CDR3, sequences were annotated using PyIR, a Python wrapper for IgBLAST v1.9, with IMGT germline references. Reads with weak V/J assignments (E-value above 1e-6), missing CDR3, stop codons, out-of-frame junctions, or ambiguous translated residues were removed. V3J clonotypes were defined as sequences sharing an identical inferred V gene, J gene, and CDR3 amino acid sequence. Percentage overlap between repertoires was computed as shared unique clonotypes divided by the size of the smaller repertoire. Repertoire richness was assessed with RTK rarefaction, the Chao1 estimator, and Recon v2.1 estimates of unobserved clonotypes. For all TCRbeta clonotypes obtained by the gDNA method from four donors, generation probabilities were computed with OLGA. Sourced from immuneACCESS, this table was stored by TCRdb with only in-frame sequences that have V and J called. A share of the clones is absent; for the studies checked, an unresolved V gene accounts for under half, and the remainder has no known explanation. V, J and clone size are taken as reported in that table, and D and trimming were inferred from the DNA itself. The sample has about 320,000 clones on record, roughly 91% of them singletons. Around 15% of the sample is taken by the ten largest.

This sample is drawn from a study of shared clonotypes between healthy human individuals (dated by TCRdb to about 2020). Background for the entire study: A few men and two women, aged 18 to 49 years, made up the cohort. Per donor, three plates each were used for CD4 naive and CD4 memory, two for CD8 naive, and one for CD8 memory. Blood TCR repertoires of roughly five healthy adults were deeply sequenced to estimate repertoire size and the extent of clonotype sharing between individuals. Different laboratories and diverse techniques were used to prepare libraries and sequence TCR repertoires, to increase sequencing depth and limit assay-specific biases. Between about 0.85 and 10 billion PBMCs per donor were obtained by leukapheresis. The paper's findings and limits, for the study overall: Sampling was limited to blood, and TCR repertoires in tissue likely differ from TCR repertoires in blood. Because the study included a small number of donors, the genetic and exposure-history diversity represented was limited. Incomplete sequencing was indicated by rarefaction of sorted-subset datasets, despite the large sequencing depth. Naive subsets generally had larger estimated clonotype richness than memory subsets. When a handful of donors were compared, the shared fraction of clonotypes was around 5% for naive CD4, 3.5% to 4% for naive CD8, 2% to 2.5% for memory CD4, and 0.35% to 0.4% for memory CD8. Clonotypes shared by all four sorted-subset donors showed higher generation probabilities than non-shared clonotypes. Pairwise subsampling indicated that sequencing depth was expected to affect the degree of clonotype sharing among donors.

At the junction V is shortened by 5 bases and J by 3 bases, with 7 bases in between. CDR1 and CDR2 (SEHNR, FQNEAQ) derive from the germline V gene (reference sequence). The CDR3 runs 12 amino acids, cysteine and phenylalanine included. Only the CDR3 DNA is retained, 36 bases long and in frame from the first base. The chain was built from TRBV7-9 and TRBJ1-1; possibly the D gene is TRBD1, per 5 matching bases. Sequencing was carried out using memory CD8+ T cells sorted from blood. The cell subset or site tag for this specimen amounts to: CD45RO+ cells pooled with CCR7-negative TemRA cells. This clonotype was obtained from a man aged 18 to 29 in good health. The CDR3 region reads CASSRGDTEAFF. Here is the DNA: TGTGCCAGCAGCCGAGGGGACACTGAAGCTTTCTTT.